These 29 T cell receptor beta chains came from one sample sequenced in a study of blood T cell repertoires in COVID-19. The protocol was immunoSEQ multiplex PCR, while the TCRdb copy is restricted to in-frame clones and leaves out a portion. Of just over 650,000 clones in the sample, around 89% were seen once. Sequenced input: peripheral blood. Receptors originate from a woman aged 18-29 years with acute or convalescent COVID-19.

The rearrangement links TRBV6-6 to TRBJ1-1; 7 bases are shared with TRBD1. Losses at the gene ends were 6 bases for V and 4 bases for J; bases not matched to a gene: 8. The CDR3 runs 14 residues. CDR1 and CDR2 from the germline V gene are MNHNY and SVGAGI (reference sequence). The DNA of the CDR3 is TGTGCCAGCAGCCGAACGGCAGGGGGCACTGAAGCTTTCTTT. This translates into CASSRTAGGTEAFF.

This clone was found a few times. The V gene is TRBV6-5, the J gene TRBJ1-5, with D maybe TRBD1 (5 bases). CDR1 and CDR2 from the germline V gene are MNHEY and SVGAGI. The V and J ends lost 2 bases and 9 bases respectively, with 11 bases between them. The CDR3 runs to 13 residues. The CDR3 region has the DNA TGTGCCAGCAGTTACGTACCGGGGGGGCCCCAGCATTTT. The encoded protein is CASSYVPGGPQHF.

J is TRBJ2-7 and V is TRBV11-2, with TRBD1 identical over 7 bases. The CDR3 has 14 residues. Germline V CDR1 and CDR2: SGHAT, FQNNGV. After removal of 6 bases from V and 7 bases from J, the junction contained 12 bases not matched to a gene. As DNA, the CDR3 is TGTGCCAGCAGTCGCGACAGGGCTCTCGGGGAGCAGTACTTC. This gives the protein CASSRDRALGEQYF.

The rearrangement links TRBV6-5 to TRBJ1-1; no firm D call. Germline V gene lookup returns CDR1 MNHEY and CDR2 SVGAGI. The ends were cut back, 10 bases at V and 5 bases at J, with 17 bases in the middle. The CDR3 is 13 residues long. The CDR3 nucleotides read TGTGCCACAAGACCCACTGTGAGGACTGAAGCTTTCTTT. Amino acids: CATRPTVRTEAFF.

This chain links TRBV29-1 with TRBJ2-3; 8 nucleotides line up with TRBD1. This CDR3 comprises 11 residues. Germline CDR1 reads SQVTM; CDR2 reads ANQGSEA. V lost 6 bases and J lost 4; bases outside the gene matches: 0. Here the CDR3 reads CSVDRADTQYF. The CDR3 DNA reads TGCAGCGTGGACAGGGCAGATACGCAGTATTTT.

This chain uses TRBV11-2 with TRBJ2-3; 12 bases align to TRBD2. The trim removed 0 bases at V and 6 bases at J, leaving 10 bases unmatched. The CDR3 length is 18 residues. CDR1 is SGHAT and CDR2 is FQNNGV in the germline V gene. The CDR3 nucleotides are TGTGCCAGCAGCTTAGACTTACTACTAGCGGGGGGATTGGATACGCAGTATTTT. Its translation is CASSLDLLLAGGLDTQYF.

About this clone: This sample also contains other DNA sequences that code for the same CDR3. CDR3 in DNA: TGTGCCAGCAGTTTATTCGGCTATGGCTACACCTTC. Protein: CASSLFGYGYTF. J is TRBJ1-2 and V is TRBV12-3 or TRBV12-4; D uncertain. This CDR3 is built from 12 residues. V was clipped by 2 bases and J by 4 bases, with 5 bases between them.

CDR3 sequence: CASSYRGQVDTQYF. The CDR3 DNA is TGTGCCAGCAGCTACAGGGGGCAGGTAGATACGCAGTATTTT. The chain recombines TRBV5-8 with TRBJ2-3; 9 nucleotides agree with TRBD1. The CDR3 loop spans 14 amino acids. V was clipped by 3 bases and J by 5 bases; unmatched bases: 4. The germline gives CDR1 SGHTS, CDR2 YDEGEE.

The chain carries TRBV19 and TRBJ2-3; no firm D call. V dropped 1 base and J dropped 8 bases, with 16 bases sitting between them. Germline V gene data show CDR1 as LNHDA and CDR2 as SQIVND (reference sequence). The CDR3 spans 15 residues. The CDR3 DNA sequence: TGTGCCAGTAGTATAGGTAGTTCCCTGCCAGGTACGCAGTATTTT. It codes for CASSIGSSLPGTQYF.

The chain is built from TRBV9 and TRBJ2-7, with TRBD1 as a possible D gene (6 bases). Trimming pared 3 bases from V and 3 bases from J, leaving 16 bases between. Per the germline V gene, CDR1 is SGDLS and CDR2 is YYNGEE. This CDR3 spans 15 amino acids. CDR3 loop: CASSATGRADYEQYF. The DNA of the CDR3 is TGTGCCAGCAGCGCCACAGGGAGAGCAGACTACGAGCAGTACTTC.

The CDR3 region has the DNA TGTGCCAGCAGTGGCGGGGAGGGTGGCAATCAGCCCCAGCATTTT. It codes for CASSGGEGGNQPQHF. The J gene is TRBJ1-5, the V gene TRBV5-5; D not certain. Trimming left V 5 bases short and J 2 bases short, with 14 bases between. CDR1 is SGHKS, CDR2 YYEKEE, per germline (reference sequence). This CDR3 has 15 residues.

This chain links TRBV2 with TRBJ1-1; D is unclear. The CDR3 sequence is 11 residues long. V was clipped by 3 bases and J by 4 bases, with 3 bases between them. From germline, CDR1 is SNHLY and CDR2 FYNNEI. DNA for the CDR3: TGTGCCAGCAGTGAGGCCACTGAAGCTTTCTTT. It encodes CASSEATEAFF. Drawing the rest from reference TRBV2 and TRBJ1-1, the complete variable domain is EPEVTQTPSHQVTQMGQEVILRCVPISNHLYFYWYRQILGQKVEFLVSFYNNEISEKSEIFDDQFSVERPDGSNFTLKIRSTKLEDSAMYFCASSEATEAFFGQGTRLTVV.

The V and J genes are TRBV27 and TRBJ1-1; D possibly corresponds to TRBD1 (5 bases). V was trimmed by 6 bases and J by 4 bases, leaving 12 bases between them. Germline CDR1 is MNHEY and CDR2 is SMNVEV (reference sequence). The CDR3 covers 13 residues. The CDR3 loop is CASRKMGGTEAFF. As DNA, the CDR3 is TGTGCCAGCAGAAAAATGGGGGGCACTGAAGCTTTCTTT.

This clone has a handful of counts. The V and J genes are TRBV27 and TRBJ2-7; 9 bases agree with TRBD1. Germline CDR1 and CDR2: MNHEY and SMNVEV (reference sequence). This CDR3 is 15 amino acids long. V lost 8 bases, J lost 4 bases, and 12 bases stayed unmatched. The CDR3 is CASAGPGTGWYEQYF. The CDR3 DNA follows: TGTGCCAGCGCCGGCCCCGGGACAGGGTGGTACGAGCAGTACTTC.

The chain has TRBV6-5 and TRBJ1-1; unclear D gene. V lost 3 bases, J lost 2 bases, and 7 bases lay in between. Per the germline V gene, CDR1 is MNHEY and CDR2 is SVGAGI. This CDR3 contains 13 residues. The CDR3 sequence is CASSYSVNTEAFF. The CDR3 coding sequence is TGTGCCAGCAGTTATTCGGTAAACACTGAAGCTTTCTTT.

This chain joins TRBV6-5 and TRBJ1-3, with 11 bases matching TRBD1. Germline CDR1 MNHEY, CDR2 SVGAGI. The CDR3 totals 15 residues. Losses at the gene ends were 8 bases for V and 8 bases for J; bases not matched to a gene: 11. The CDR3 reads CASGGTGGWGDTIYF. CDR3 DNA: TGTGCCAGCGGCGGGACAGGGGGTTGGGGAGACACCATATATTTT.

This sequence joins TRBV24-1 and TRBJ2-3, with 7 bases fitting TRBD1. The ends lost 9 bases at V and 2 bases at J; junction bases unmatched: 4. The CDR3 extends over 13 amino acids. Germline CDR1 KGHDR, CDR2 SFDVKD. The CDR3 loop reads CATGTDYTDTQYF. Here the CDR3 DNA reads TGTGCCACCGGGACAGACTACACAGATACGCAGTATTTT.

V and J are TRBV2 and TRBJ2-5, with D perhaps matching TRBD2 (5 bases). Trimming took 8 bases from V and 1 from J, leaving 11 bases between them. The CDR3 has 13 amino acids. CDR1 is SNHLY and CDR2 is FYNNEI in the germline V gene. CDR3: CASGSEGQETQYF. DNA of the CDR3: TGTGCCAGCGGATCCGAGGGCCAAGAGACCCAGTACTTC. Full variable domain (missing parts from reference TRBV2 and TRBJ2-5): EPEVTQTPSHQVTQMGQEVILRCVPISNHLYFYWYRQILGQKVEFLVSFYNNEISEKSEIFDDQFSVERPDGSNFTLKIRSTKLEDSAMYFCASGSEGQETQYFGPGTRLLVL.

Here the CDR3 reads CASGLLAGVSYNEQFF. In DNA, the CDR3 is TGCGCCAGCGGATTACTAGCGGGGGTTTCCTACAATGAGCAGTTCTTC. V and J are TRBV4-1 and TRBJ2-1; the match to TRBD2 covers 11 bases. This CDR3 comprises 16 residues. Germline trimming cut 8 bases from V and 1 base from J; bases unmatched to any gene: 7. Per the germline V gene, CDR1 is MGHRA and CDR2 is YSYEKL.

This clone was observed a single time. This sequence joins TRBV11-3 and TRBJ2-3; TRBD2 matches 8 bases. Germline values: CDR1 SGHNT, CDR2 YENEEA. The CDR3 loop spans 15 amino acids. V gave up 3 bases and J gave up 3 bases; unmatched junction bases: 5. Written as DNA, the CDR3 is TGTGCCAGCAGCTTCACGGGGGGGAAGACAGATACGCAGTATTTT. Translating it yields CASSFTGGKTDTQYF.

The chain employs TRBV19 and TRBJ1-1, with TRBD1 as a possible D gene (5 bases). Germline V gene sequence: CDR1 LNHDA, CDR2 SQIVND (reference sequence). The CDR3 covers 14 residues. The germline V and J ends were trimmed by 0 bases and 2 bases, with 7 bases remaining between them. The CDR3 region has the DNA TGTGCCAGTAGTATAGAGGGGCGAAACACTGAAGCTTTCTTT. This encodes CASSIEGRNTEAFF.

The CDR3 DNA sequence: TGCGCCAGCAGCTTGGAAACACAGGTCCTGAACACTGAAGCTTTCTTT. Protein: CASSLETQVLNTEAFF. This chain links TRBV5-1 with TRBJ1-1; D might be TRBD1 (5 bases). The CDR3 contains 16 residues. CDR1 SGHRS and CDR2 YFSETQ come from the germline V gene. V was clipped by 0 bases and J by 0 bases, with 12 bases between them. Variable domain in full (rest from reference TRBV5-1 and TRBJ1-1): KAGVTQTPRYLIKTRGQQVTLSCSPISGHRSVSWYQQTPGQGLQFLFEYFSETQRNKGNFPGRFSGRQFSNSRSEMNVSTLELGDSALYLCASSLETQVLNTEAFFGQGTRLTVV.

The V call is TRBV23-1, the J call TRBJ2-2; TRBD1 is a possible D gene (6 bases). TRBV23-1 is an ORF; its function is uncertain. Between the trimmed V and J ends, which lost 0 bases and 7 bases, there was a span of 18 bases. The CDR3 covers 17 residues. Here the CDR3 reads CASSQSGQHVVDGELFF. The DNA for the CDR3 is TGCGCCAGCAGTCAATCGGGACAACACGTCGTCGACGGGGAGCTGTTTTTT.

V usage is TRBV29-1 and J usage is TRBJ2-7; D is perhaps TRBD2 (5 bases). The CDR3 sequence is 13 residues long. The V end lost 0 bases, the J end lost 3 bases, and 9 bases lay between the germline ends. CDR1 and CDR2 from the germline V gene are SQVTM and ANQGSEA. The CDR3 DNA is TGCAGCGTTGAAGATGAGAGGGTCTACGAGCAGTACTTC. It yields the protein CSVEDERVYEQYF.

CDR3 DNA: TGTGCCAGCAGTTTCCCTCGACAGGGGAACACCGGGGAGCTGTTTTTT. Translation gives CASSFPRQGNTGELFF. V is TRBV27 and J is TRBJ2-2; TRBD1 matches 7 bases. Germline V gene data show CDR1 as MNHEY and CDR2 as SMNVEV (reference sequence). The CDR3 runs 16 residues. V shed 3 bases, J shed 1 base, and the junction held 5 bases outside the gene matches.

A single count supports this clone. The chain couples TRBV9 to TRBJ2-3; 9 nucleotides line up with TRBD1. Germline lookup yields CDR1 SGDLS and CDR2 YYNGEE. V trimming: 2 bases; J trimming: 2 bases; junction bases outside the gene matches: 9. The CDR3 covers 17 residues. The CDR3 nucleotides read TGTGCCAGCAGCGTTGCCGGGACAGGGAGCTTCACAGATACGCAGTATTTT. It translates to CASSVAGTGSFTDTQYF.

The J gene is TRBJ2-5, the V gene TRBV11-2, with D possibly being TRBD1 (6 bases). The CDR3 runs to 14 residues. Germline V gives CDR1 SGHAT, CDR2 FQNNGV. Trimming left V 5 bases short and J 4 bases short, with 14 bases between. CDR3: CASSELQGRETQYF. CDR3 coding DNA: TGTGCCAGCAGCGAACTACAGGGTCGAGAGACCCAGTACTTC. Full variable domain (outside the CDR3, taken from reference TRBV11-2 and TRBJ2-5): EAGVAQSPRYKIIEKRQSVAFWCNPISGHATLYWYQQILGQGPKLLIQFQNNGVVDDSQLPKDRFSAERLKGVDSTLKIQPAKLEDSAVYLCASSELQGRETQYFGPGTRLLVL.

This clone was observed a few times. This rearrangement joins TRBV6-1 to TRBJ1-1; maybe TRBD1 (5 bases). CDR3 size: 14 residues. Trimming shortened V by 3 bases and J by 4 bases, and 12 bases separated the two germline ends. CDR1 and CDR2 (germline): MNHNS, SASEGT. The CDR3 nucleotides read TGTGCCAGCAGTGACAGGGTAATTATCACTGAAGCTTTCTTT. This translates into CASSDRVIITEAFF.

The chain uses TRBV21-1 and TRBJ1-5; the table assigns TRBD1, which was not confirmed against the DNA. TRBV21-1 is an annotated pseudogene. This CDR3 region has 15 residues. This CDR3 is CARDYTGTENQPQHF. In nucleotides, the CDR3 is TGTGCCAGGGATTATACCGGGACAGAAAATCAGCCCCAGCATTTT.